The 26 T cell receptor beta chains below were found in one sample sequenced in a study of cytomegalovirus exposure and HLA in healthy donors. TCRdb's copy holds only in-frame clones and misses some; the assay was immunoSEQ multiplex PCR. The repertoire holds roughly 60,000 clones, with 92% as singletons. The material sequenced was PBMCs. The origin of the receptors is a woman younger than 35 in good health and CMV-seronegative.

The chain carries TRBV6-1 and TRBJ1-4; D gene uncertain. Germline V lookup: CDR1 MNHNS, CDR2 SASEGT. The CDR3 sequence is 14 residues long. Trimming removed 6 bases from V and 8 bases from J, with 16 bases in between. The CDR3 reads CASRRMAVGEKLFF. In DNA form, the CDR3 reads TGTGCCAGCAGGCGAATGGCGGTAGGAGAAAAACTGTTTTTT.

The genes are TRBV6-6 and TRBJ2-1; D is ambiguous. CDR1 and CDR2 (germline): MNHNY, SVGAGI (reference sequence). Trimming took 4 bases from V and 12 from J, leaving 13 bases between them. The CDR3 extends over 12 amino acids. The CDR3 sequence is CASSSYDLRQFF. CDR3 coding DNA: TGTGCCAGCAGTTCCTATGACTTACGGCAGTTCTTC.

This sequence joins TRBV9 and TRBJ2-1; 7 positions match TRBD1. V lost 4 bases and J lost 5; bases outside the gene matches: 9. The CDR3 extends over 15 amino acids. Germline V gives CDR1 SGDLS, CDR2 YYNGEE. The CDR3 loop reads CASSTTGTDNNEQFF. The CDR3 DNA follows: TGTGCCAGCAGCACAACCGGGACAGATAACAATGAGCAGTTCTTC.

The V and J genes are TRBV9 and TRBJ2-1, with TRBD1 matching 11 bases. Germline values: CDR1 SGDLS, CDR2 YYNGEE. V shed 1 base and J 8 bases; nucleotides not matched to a gene: 8. This CDR3 has 16 residues. CDR3 sequence (DNA): TGTGCCAGCAGCGTAACCCCCGGGACAGGGGGACATGAGCAGTTCTTC. This sequence encodes CASSVTPGTGGHEQFF.

The chain carries TRBV6-1 and TRBJ1-1; tentatively, D is TRBD1 (6 bases). Trimming removed 6 bases from V and 9 bases from J, with 11 bases in between. Germline CDR1 reads MNHNS; CDR2 reads SASEGT. The CDR3 consists of 11 residues. CDR3 DNA sequence: TGTGCCAGCAGCAGCGGACAGAAAGCTTTCTTT. It yields the protein CASSSGQKAFF.

The chain uses TRBV9 and TRBJ2-7, with D possibly TRBD2 on 6 matching bases. This CDR3 region has 16 residues. Trimming took 3 bases from V and 4 from J, leaving 20 bases between them. Germline CDR1 SGDLS, CDR2 YYNGEE. CDR3 region: CASSASPGGTLYEQYF. CDR3 sequence (DNA): TGTGCCAGCAGCGCATCCCCTGGCGGGACCTTGTACGAGCAGTACTTC.

The gene calls are TRBV2 and TRBJ2-1; D is undetermined. The CDR3 totals 17 residues. V lost 3 bases to trimming and J lost 0 bases, with 15 bases between them. Germline values: CDR1 SNHLY, CDR2 FYNNEI. The CDR3 loop reads CASSEYVSSISYNEQFF. In DNA form, the CDR3 reads TGTGCCAGCAGTGAGTATGTGTCGAGTATCTCCTACAATGAGCAGTTCTTC.

The chain is built from TRBV6-6 and TRBJ2-2; 8 bases align to TRBD2. CDR1 and CDR2 from the germline V gene are MNHNY and SVGAGI (reference sequence). There are 16 residues in the CDR3. Trimming removed 0 bases from V and 1 base from J; junction bases left unmatched: 1. This CDR3 is CASSYSREGNTGELFF. For the CDR3, the DNA is TGTGCCAGCAGTTACTCTCGGGAGGGGAACACCGGGGAGCTGTTTTTT.

This clone was counted a few times. The V and J genes are TRBV7-2 and TRBJ1-3; 8 nucleotides match TRBD1. CDR3 size: 13 residues. CDR1 SGHTA and CDR2 FQGNSA come from the germline V gene. J lost 6 bases, V lost 7 bases, and 5 bases had no gene match. The CDR3 region is CASTRTGLNTIYF. CDR3 nucleotide sequence: TGTGCCAGCACCAGGACAGGGCTAAACACCATATATTTT.

The chain has TRBV19 and TRBJ2-1; a possible D gene is TRBD2 (5 bases). The V end lost 0 bases, the J end lost 12 bases, and 18 bases lay between the germline ends. CDR3 length: 15 amino acids. Germline CDR1 is LNHDA and CDR2 is SQIVND (reference sequence). CDR3: CASSIDRQYGGRQFF. The CDR3 bases are TGTGCCAGTAGTATAGATCGACAATACGGAGGTAGGCAGTTCTTC.

This sequence joins TRBV27 and TRBJ2-7; 8 bases agree with TRBD2. The CDR3 has 13 residues. CDR1 is MNHEY, CDR2 SMNVEV, per germline (reference sequence). V lost 8 bases and J lost 3; bases outside the gene matches: 6. The DNA of the CDR3 is TGTGCCAGCCGAAACAGCGGGAGCTACGAGCAGTACTTC. Protein: CASRNSGSYEQYF.

This clone has just a few counts. The chain couples TRBV18 to TRBJ2-7; 7 nucleotides align to TRBD1. V shed 0 bases and J 2 bases; nucleotides not matched to a gene: 13. Germline-derived CDR1 and CDR2 are KGHSH and LQKENI. CDR3 length equals 18 residues. The CDR3 sequence is CASSPPSRSRDSPYEQYF. The DNA for the CDR3 is TGTGCCAGCTCACCACCGAGTCGAAGTAGGGACAGTCCCTACGAGCAGTACTTC.

This clone was seen a few times. The chain uses TRBV18 and TRBJ2-7; D not certain. V dropped 5 bases and J dropped 4 bases, with 9 bases sitting between them. This CDR3 region has 12 residues. Germline V gene sequence: CDR1 KGHSH, CDR2 LQKENI. CDR3 nucleotides: TGTGCCAGCTCATCTACCATTTACGAGCAGTACTTC. Amino acids: CASSSTIYEQYF.

The chain employs TRBV4-3 and TRBJ2-2; D perhaps matches TRBD2 (5 bases). This CDR3 has 17 residues. V was clipped by 5 bases and J by 1 base, with 17 bases between them. Germline lookup yields CDR1 LGHNA and CDR2 YSLEER. The CDR3 is CASSETVGDLNTGELFF. In DNA, the CDR3 is TGCGCCAGCAGCGAAACCGTCGGGGATTTGAACACCGGGGAGCTGTTTTTT.

This rearrangement joins TRBV18 to TRBJ1-2, with D perhaps TRBD1 (5 bases). This CDR3 is 14 amino acids long. Trimming took 1 base from V and 3 from J, leaving 9 bases between them. Germline CDR1 is KGHSH and CDR2 is LQKENI. CDR3 protein: CASSPRSGDYGYTF. Written as DNA, the CDR3 is TGTGCCAGCTCACCACGTTCGGGGGACTATGGCTACACCTTC. The entire variable domain, with the rest obtained from reference TRBV18 and TRBJ1-2, is as follows: NAGVMQNPRHLVRRRGQEARLRCSPMKGHSHVYWYRQLPEEGLKFMVYLQKENIIDESGMPKERFSAEFPKEGPSILRIQQVVRGDSAAYFCASSPRSGDYGYTFGSGTRLTVV.

This chain uses TRBV10-3 with TRBJ1-2; D not resolved. The CDR3 totals 12 residues. Germline CDR1 ENHRY, CDR2 SYGVKD. The ends were cut back, 2 bases at V and 2 bases at J, with 3 bases in the middle. The CDR3 bases are TGTGCCATCAGTGAGCCGAACTATGGCTACACCTTC. Translation: CAISEPNYGYTF.

The rearrangement uses TRBV6-5 and TRBJ1-1; possibly TRBD1 for D (5 bases). Germline V gene data show CDR1 as MNHEY and CDR2 as SVGAGI. V gave up 7 bases and J gave up 6 bases, with 18 bases separating them. The CDR3 has 14 residues. Here the CDR3 DNA reads TGTGCCAGCACGACGGGGGGGGATATTGCTGAAGCTTTCTTT. This codes for CASTTGGDIAEAFF.

V and J are TRBV13 and TRBJ1-1; D call uncertain. The V gene's germline CDR1 is PRHDT and CDR2 FYEKMQ (reference sequence). This CDR3 has 13 amino acids. Trimming shortened V by 5 bases and J by 1 base, and 8 bases separated the two germline ends. CDR3 coding DNA: TGTGCCAGCAGCCTTCAGGCGAACACTGAAGCTTTCTTT. It translates to CASSLQANTEAFF.

This clone has just one count. The chain uses TRBV20-1 and TRBJ2-1, with a possible D match to TRBD1 (6 bases). Germline loops: CDR1 DFQATT, CDR2 SNEGSKA (reference sequence). The CDR3 is 11 residues long. V lost 4 bases, J lost 7 bases, and 8 bases lay in between. CDR3 coding DNA: TGCAGTGCTAACAGGGTGAATGAGCAGTTCTTC. Translation gives CSANRVNEQFF.

This sequence joins TRBV5-1 and TRBJ2-3; D unresolved. Per the germline V gene, CDR1 is SGHRS and CDR2 is YFSETQ. The V end was cut by 0 bases, the J end by 0 bases, with 11 bases between. This CDR3 contains 16 residues. The CDR3 DNA follows: TGCGCCAGCAGCTTGGTTGGTACTCCTAGCACAGATACGCAGTATTTT. It translates to CASSLVGTPSTDTQYF.

J is TRBJ1-1 and V is TRBV6-1; D gene ambiguous. V was trimmed by 6 bases and J by 0 bases, leaving 8 bases between them. Germline CDR1 MNHNS, CDR2 SASEGT. The CDR3 covers 13 residues. The chain's CDR3 is CASRATVNTEAFF. The DNA of the CDR3 is TGTGCCAGCAGAGCAACAGTGAACACTGAAGCTTTCTTT.

The gene calls are TRBV9 and TRBJ2-5; possible D gene TRBD1, 6 bases. V lost 4 bases and J lost 5, with 18 bases in between. Germline lookup yields CDR1 SGDLS and CDR2 YYNGEE. The CDR3 spans 15 residues. The CDR3 loop is CASSPRGTVGETQYF. DNA for the CDR3: TGTGCCAGCAGCCCCAGGGGTACGGTGGGGGAGACCCAGTACTTC.

The chain links TRBV2 to TRBJ2-3; the match to TRBD1 covers 8 bases. Per germline, CDR1 SNHLY and CDR2 FYNNEI. CDR3 size: 14 residues. V gave up 5 bases and J gave up 5 bases; unmatched junction bases: 6. The CDR3 DNA sequence: TGTGCCAGCAGTCCAAACAGGGGGGAAGATACGCAGTATTTT. This gives the protein CASSPNRGEDTQYF. The whole variable domain, filled in from reference TRBV2 and TRBJ2-3, reads EPEVTQTPSHQVTQMGQEVILRCVPISNHLYFYWYRQILGQKVEFLVSFYNNEISEKSEIFDDQFSVERPDGSNFTLKIRSTKLEDSAMYFCASSPNRGEDTQYFGPGTRLTVL.

J is TRBJ1-1 and V is TRBV27; tentative D call: TRBD1 (5 bases). V lost 6 bases and J 1 base, leaving 15 bases between the germline ends. This CDR3 has 15 residues. Germline CDR1 MNHEY, CDR2 SMNVEV (reference sequence). CDR3 DNA: TGTGCCAGCAGACCCCTGGGGCAGTCGAACACTGAAGCTTTCTTT. This gives the protein CASRPLGQSNTEAFF.

The chain couples TRBV5-8 to TRBJ1-2; D gene uncertain. Germline V gene lookup returns CDR1 SGHTS and CDR2 YDEGEE. Trimming cost V 7 bases and J 2 bases, with 15 bases left between them. The length of the CDR3 is 14 residues. DNA of the CDR3: TGTGCCAGCCCCTCAGTAGGCGGAAACTATGGCTACACCTTC. Protein: CASPSVGGNYGYTF. The variable domain in full, with the rest retrieved from reference TRBV5-8 and TRBJ1-2, is EAGVTQSPTHLIKTRGQQATLRCSPISGHTSVYWYQQALGLGLQFLLWYDEGEERNRGNFPPRFSGRQFPNYSSELNVNALELEDSALYLCASPSVGGNYGYTFGSGTRLTVV.

This clone was counted a few times. The J gene is TRBJ1-1, the V gene TRBV6-1, with a tentative D call TRBD1 (5 bases). The CDR3 has 11 amino acids. Germline V gives CDR1 MNHNS, CDR2 SASEGT. V lost 2 bases and J lost 7, with 5 bases in between. The CDR3, as DNA: TGTGCCAGCAGTGAACAGGGTGAAGCTTTCTTT. Translation gives CASSEQGEAFF.